Only one count was recorded for the clone carrying this T cell receptor beta chain. Its cognate antigen is unknown. CDR1 is LNHNV and CDR2 is YYDKDF in the germline V gene (reference sequence). CDR3 length: 16 amino acids. Trimming cost V 0 bases and J 4 bases; bases outside gene matches: 7. This entry comes from a study of cytomegalovirus exposure and HLA in healthy donors. Healthy donors of bone marrow made up the group. Study-level findings and limits: Most TCR sequences were seen very rarely across donors, but some public TCRs occurred in many. Investigators reported 150 to 200 TCR beta chains as tied to cytomegalovirus. TCR beta chains associated with HLA were, in a later analysis, more clonally expanded than equally common others.

PCR primers comprised 60 Vbeta and 13 Jbeta primers. This table comes from immunoSEQ multiplex PCR, and its TCRdb copy is limited to in-frame clones, with some not included. Of fewer than 250,000 clones in the sample, nearly 80% are singletons; the top ten hold less than 2%. The source material was PBMCs. This chain connects TRBV15 to TRBJ2-7; 9 positions agree with TRBD2. This receptor was identified in a male donor in good health and CMV-seronegative. CDR3 residues: CATSRDLLAGNYEQYF. The DNA of the CDR3 is TGTGCCACCAGCAGAGATCTGCTAGCGGGGAATTACGAGCAGTACTTC.